These 29 T cell receptor beta chains originate from one sample sequenced in a study of blood T cell repertoires in COVID-19. The repertoire was sequenced with immunoSEQ multiplex PCR; TCRdb's copy has only in-frame clones and lacks some. The sample lists some 150,000 clones, around 75% occurring once. Sequencing was performed on peripheral blood. Receptors originate from a woman in her 70s with COVID-19, enrolled during active disease.

A few counts support this clone. The CDR3 loop reads CASSPGHGYTF. The DNA of the CDR3 is TGTGCCAGCAGCCCAGGGCATGGCTACACCTTC. The J gene is TRBJ1-2, the V gene TRBV7-9; D possibly corresponds to TRBD1 (5 bases). This CDR3 region has 11 residues. Germline loops: CDR1 SEHNR, CDR2 FQNEAQ (reference sequence). Trimming left V 5 bases short and J 6 bases short, with 7 bases between.

J is TRBJ2-1 and V is TRBV7-2; 7 nucleotides align to TRBD2. Trimming at V came to 5 bases and at J to 8 bases, leaving 12 bases not matched to a gene. The CDR3 is made up of 15 amino acids. In germline, CDR1 is SGHTA, CDR2 FQGNSA. The CDR3: CASSPTGAGIYEQFF. CDR3 nucleotides: TGTGCCAGCAGCCCAACCGGAGCGGGGATATATGAGCAGTTCTTC.

The chain has TRBV5-1 and TRBJ1-1; 7 bases are a match to TRBD1. Trimming at V came to 6 bases and at J to 1 base, leaving 9 bases not matched to a gene. Germline V gives CDR1 SGHRS, CDR2 YFSETQ. This CDR3 spans 15 amino acids. The CDR3 nucleotides read TGCGCCAGCACCCCGTCGGGACAGCCGAACACTGAAGCTTTCTTT. It specifies CASTPSGQPNTEAFF.

The chain couples TRBV3-1 (or the pseudogene TRBV3-2) to TRBJ1-5, with unresolved D. With 0 bases removed from V and 0 bases from J, the gap between germline ends came to 6 bases. CDR1 LGHDT and CDR2 YNNKEL come from the germline V gene (reference sequence). CDR3 length: 15 residues. CDR3 bases: TGTGCCAGCAGCCAAGACCCCCATAGCAATCAGCCCCAGCATTTT. This translates into CASSQDPHSNQPQHF.

V is TRBV15 and J is TRBJ1-1; D is unclear. The CDR3 is 15 residues long. The germline gives CDR1 LNHNV, CDR2 YYDKDF (reference sequence). V was clipped by 0 bases and J by 1 base, with 9 bases between them. CDR3 coding DNA: TGTGCCACCAGCAGAGAGGGGAGCCGGAACACTGAAGCTTTCTTT. Protein: CATSREGSRNTEAFF. Full variable domain (remainder filled in from reference TRBV15 and TRBJ1-1): DAMVIQNPRYQVTQFGKPVTLSCSQTLNHNVMYWYQQKSSQAPKLLFHYYDKDFNNEADTPDNFQSRRPNTSFCFLDIRSPGLGDTAMYLCATSREGSRNTEAFFGQGTRLTVV.

V and J are TRBV5-6 and TRBJ1-6, with D possibly being TRBD1 (5 bases). The CDR3 covers 14 residues. CDR1 is SGHDT, CDR2 YYEEEE, per germline. V was shortened by 4 bases and J by 10 bases, with 15 bases between the two germline ends. The CDR3 DNA reads TGTGCCAGCAGCCTGCGGGGGAATGAATCACCCCTCCACTTT. It is translated as CASSLRGNESPLHF.

This rearrangement joins TRBV9 to TRBJ2-3, with 8 positions matching TRBD1. V was clipped by 4 bases and J by 0 bases; unmatched bases: 7. The length of the CDR3 is 16 residues. Germline V lookup: CDR1 SGDLS, CDR2 YYNGEE. CDR3 protein: CASSQGAGSSTDTQYF. As DNA, the CDR3 is TGTGCCAGCAGCCAGGGGGCGGGTTCTAGCACAGATACGCAGTATTTT.

This chain connects TRBV9 to TRBJ2-3; the D is unclear. Germline CDR1 reads SGDLS; CDR2 reads YYNGEE. The ends were cut back, 3 bases at V and 6 bases at J, with 14 bases in the middle. The CDR3 sequence is 14 residues long. CDR3 bases: TGTGCCAGCAGCGCGTCCCCCCTTCTGGATACGCAGTATTTT. This codes for CASSASPLLDTQYF.

There are a few counts of this clone. The chain is built from TRBV29-1 and TRBJ1-1, with a tentative D call TRBD1 (5 bases). The CDR3 contains 12 residues. V was trimmed by 4 bases and J by 1 base, leaving 7 bases between them. CDR1 and CDR2 (germline): SQVTM, ANQGSEA. The CDR3 loop is CSVGTTNTEAFF. The CDR3 DNA follows: TGCAGCGTTGGGACAACGAACACTGAAGCTTTCTTT.

The chain has TRBV10-2 and TRBJ2-7; no firm D call. The CDR3 runs 13 residues. V was pared by 0 bases and J by 6 bases, with 9 bases between. Per the germline V gene, CDR1 is WSHSY and CDR2 is SAAADI. This chain's CDR3 is CASSESVAVEQYF. The CDR3 DNA sequence: TGCGCCAGCAGTGAGTCAGTGGCAGTCGAGCAGTACTTC.

The J gene is TRBJ1-1, the V gene TRBV14; 10 bases agree with TRBD1. The CDR3 runs 16 residues. The ends lost 4 bases at V and 1 base at J; junction bases unmatched: 6. The germline gives CDR1 SGHDN, CDR2 FVKESK. The CDR3, as DNA: TGTGCCAGCAGCCTGAGACAGGGGGCAACGAACACTGAAGCTTTCTTT. Protein sequence: CASSLRQGATNTEAFF.

This clone was seen more than once but under ten times. CDR3 protein: CATREDRSYNEQFF. The CDR3 DNA sequence: TGTGCCACCAGGGAGGACCGGTCCTACAATGAGCAGTTCTTC. This sequence joins TRBV19 and TRBJ2-1; perhaps TRBD2 as D (6 bases). Germline V gene sequence: CDR1 LNHDA, CDR2 SQIVND (reference sequence). V was trimmed by 10 bases and J by 1 base, leaving 14 bases between them. The CDR3 has 14 residues.

The chain has TRBV5-1 and TRBJ1-2, with a tentative D call TRBD1 (5 bases). V lost 4 bases, J lost 7 bases, and 14 bases lay in between. Germline CDR1 and CDR2: SGHRS and YFSETQ. The CDR3 length is 13 residues. The CDR3 coding sequence is TGCGCCAGCAGCGAATCAGGGTTGGGTGGCTACACCTTC. It yields the protein CASSESGLGGYTF.

This clone came up once. This chain joins TRBV7-2 and TRBJ1-2, with a possible D match to TRBD1 (6 bases). Trimming removed 3 bases at V and 3 bases at J, with 17 bases between. CDR3 length: 16 amino acids. From germline, CDR1 is SGHTA and CDR2 FQGNSA. The CDR3 loop reads CASSFKSGGADYGYTF. CDR3 sequence (DNA): TGTGCCAGCAGCTTTAAAAGTGGGGGGGCAGACTATGGCTACACCTTC. The variable domain in full, with the rest retrieved from reference TRBV7-2 and TRBJ1-2, is GAGVSQSPSNKVTEKGKDVELRCDPISGHTALYWYRQSLGQGLEFLIYFQGNSAPDKSGLPSDRFSAERTGGSVSTLTIQRTQQEDSAVYLCASSFKSGGADYGYTFGSGTRLTVV.

This clone came up many times. The genes are TRBV4-1 and TRBJ2-7; 7 nucleotides match TRBD1. The germline V gene has CDR1 MGHRA and CDR2 YSYEKL. Trimming removed 6 bases from V and 2 bases from J; junction bases left unmatched: 1. The CDR3 is made up of 12 amino acids. The CDR3 DNA reads as TGCGCCAGCAGTGGGACAGCCTACGAGCAGTACTTC. It encodes CASSGTAYEQYF.

This clone was picked up a small number of times. CDR3 loop: CASRGQAGTGELFF. The DNA for the CDR3 is TGTGCCAGCAGGGGACAGGCTGGGACCGGGGAGCTGTTTTTT. J is TRBJ2-2 and V is TRBV6-4, with 8 positions matching TRBD1. After removal of 6 bases from V and 5 bases from J, the junction contained 5 bases not matched to a gene. The CDR3 loop spans 14 amino acids. Germline CDR1 MRHNA, CDR2 SNTAGT.

This rearrangement joins TRBV7-9 to TRBJ1-4; TRBD1 matches at 9 bases. With V trimmed by 5 bases and J by 5 bases, 3 bases remained unmatched. The germline V gene has CDR1 SEHNR and CDR2 FQNEAQ (reference sequence). This CDR3 region has 14 residues. The CDR3 spells CASSLGQGNEKLFF. As DNA, the CDR3 is TGTGCCAGCAGCCTCGGACAGGGGAATGAAAAACTGTTTTTT.

This clone has only one observation. The gene calls are TRBV5-1 and TRBJ2-7; D perhaps matches TRBD2 (6 bases). This CDR3 has 15 residues. The germline gives CDR1 SGHRS, CDR2 YFSETQ. Deletions cut 4 bases from V and 0 bases from J, with 14 bases between. CDR3 bases: TGCGCCAGCAGCCCCTTGGGGGGATCCTCCTACGAGCAGTACTTC. Protein sequence: CASSPLGGSSYEQYF.

This sequence joins TRBV2 and TRBJ2-5; weak D call: TRBD1 (5 bases). Germline loops: CDR1 SNHLY, CDR2 FYNNEI. The CDR3 spans 15 residues. V lost 7 bases and J 1 base, leaving 16 bases between the germline ends. The CDR3 DNA sequence: TGTGCCAGCACATCAAGCAGGGCTCCCCAAGAGACCCAGTACTTC. Translated: CASTSSRAPQETQYF.

To note about this clone: The sample carries other DNA sequences with the same CDR3. The V gene is TRBV9, the J gene TRBJ2-6; D may be TRBD1 (6 bases). Germline V lookup: CDR1 SGDLS, CDR2 YYNGEE. V was trimmed by 4 bases and J by 0 bases, leaving 11 bases between them. The CDR3 spans 16 residues. The CDR3 bases are TGTGCCAGCAGCTCAGACAGGAGCTCTGGGGCCAACGTCCTGACTTTC. As protein: CASSSDRSSGANVLTF.

This clone was found a few times. The chain joins TRBV6-2 or TRBV6-3 to TRBJ1-5; no definite D call. The V end was cut by 6 bases, the J end by 4 bases, with 10 bases between. The CDR3 is 13 amino acids. Germline values: CDR1 MNHEY, CDR2 SVGEGT. This chain's CDR3 is CASSLVFNQPQHF. The CDR3 DNA sequence: TGTGCCAGCAGCCTCGTTTTTAATCAGCCCCAGCATTTT.

This clone turned up a few times. V gene TRBV18 combines with J gene TRBJ2-7; 11 bases match TRBD2. V lost 3 bases and J lost 0; bases outside the gene matches: 1. The germline gives CDR1 KGHSH, CDR2 LQKENI. CDR3 size: 15 residues. The CDR3 DNA reads TGTGCCAGCTCACCCGGACTAGCGGGCTCCTACGAGCAGTACTTC. Translating gives CASSPGLAGSYEQYF.

This clone was detected only a few times. The chain has TRBV7-3 and TRBJ1-2; 9 bases are a match to TRBD1. From germline, CDR1 is SGHTA and CDR2 FQGTGA. The ends lost 5 bases at V and 4 bases at J; junction bases unmatched: 5. CDR3 length: 14 amino acids. CDR3 in amino acids: CASSPGDRVYGYTF. The CDR3 nucleotides read TGTGCCAGCAGCCCCGGGGACAGGGTCTATGGCTACACCTTC. The full variable domain, rest sourced from reference TRBV7-3 and TRBJ1-2, is GAGVSQTPSNKVTEKGKYVELRCDPISGHTALYWYRQSLGQGPEFLIYFQGTGAADDSGLPNDRFFAVRPEGSVSTLKIQRTERGDSAVYLCASSPGDRVYGYTFGSGTRLTVV.

V is TRBV10-3 and J is TRBJ2-1; possible D gene TRBD1, 5 bases. CDR1 ENHRY and CDR2 SYGVKD come from the germline V gene. The CDR3 loop spans 13 amino acids. V shed 5 bases and J shed 8 bases, with 13 bases lying between them. The chain's CDR3 is CAISRVPTDEQFF. The CDR3 DNA reads TGTGCCATCAGTAGGGTACCGACAGATGAGCAGTTCTTC.

The CDR3 here is CASSLWGGIGDTQYF. The CDR3 coding sequence is TGTGCCAGCAGCTTGTGGGGAGGGATAGGAGATACGCAGTATTTT. This chain connects TRBV5-5 to TRBJ2-3, with 7 bases that match TRBD2. Germline V lookup: CDR1 SGHKS, CDR2 YYEKEE (reference sequence). V gave up 1 base and J gave up 5 bases; unmatched junction bases: 7. This CDR3 contains 15 residues.

The V gene is TRBV2, the J gene TRBJ2-5; 8 bases are shared with TRBD1. The CDR3 runs 13 residues. The V segment lost 7 bases and the J segment 7 bases; nucleotides outside the gene matches: 8. Germline loops: CDR1 SNHLY, CDR2 FYNNEI. CDR3: CASKPTGTGTQYF. The CDR3, as DNA: TGTGCCAGCAAACCGACAGGGACAGGGACCCAGTACTTC.

This chain connects TRBV6-2 or TRBV6-3 to TRBJ2-7, with D possibly matching TRBD1 (6 bases). V dropped 4 bases and J dropped 1 base, with 8 bases sitting between them. Germline assignment: CDR1 MNHEY and CDR2 SVGEGT. The CDR3 runs 13 residues. CDR3 sequence reads: CASSWGPSYEQYF. Here the CDR3 DNA reads TGTGCCAGCAGTTGGGGGCCTTCCTACGAGCAGTACTTC.

This clone appeared a few times. The rearrangement uses TRBV6-5 and TRBJ2-7, with TRBD2 matching over 8 bases. This CDR3 has 15 amino acids. The ends lost 4 bases at V and 2 bases at J; junction bases unmatched: 7. The V gene's germline CDR1 is MNHEY and CDR2 SVGAGI. The CDR3 protein is CASSSGGGLAYEQYF. The CDR3 DNA follows: TGTGCCAGCAGTTCCGGGGGGGGTTTGGCCTACGAGCAGTACTTC.

The chain combines TRBV6-5 with TRBJ1-1; 10 bases are a match to TRBD1. This CDR3 region has 15 residues. Unmatched junction bases numbered 4, after V lost 2 bases and J lost 4 bases. Germline V CDR1 and CDR2: MNHEY, SVGAGI. The CDR3 sequence is CASSYGTGVGTEAFF. DNA for the CDR3: TGTGCCAGCAGTTACGGGACAGGGGTGGGCACTGAAGCTTTCTTT.